This T cell receptor beta chain was retrieved from a study of T cells in Graves' hyperthyroidism and ophthalmopathy. RNA transcripts provided the source from which TCR beta CDR3 regions were amplified. First-round RT-PCR targeting the TCR CDR3 was performed with the HTBI primer set. TCRdb recomputed calls from the multiplex PCR reads with MiXCR, one row per CDR3 protein. The table has roughly 740,000 distinct CDR3 sequences, about a sixth seen once. This clonotype was counted ten times or more. Its target is not known. V lost 6 bases, J lost 5 bases, and 13 bases lay in between. The CDR3 sequence is 12 residues long. Germline V lookup: CDR1 DFQATT, CDR2 SNEGSKA (reference sequence). Study conclusions and caveats: Expanded thyroid clonotypes (above 0.001) were mostly also found in blood.

The source of this sequence is a man aged 18 to 29 with Graves' hyperthyroidism. This rearrangement joins TRBV20-1 to TRBJ1-1; D gene ambiguous. Sequencing was performed on blood. CDR3 sequence (DNA): TGCAGTGCCTCACCGACGGGGACTGAAGCTTTCTTT. Amino acid sequence: CSASPTGTEAFF.